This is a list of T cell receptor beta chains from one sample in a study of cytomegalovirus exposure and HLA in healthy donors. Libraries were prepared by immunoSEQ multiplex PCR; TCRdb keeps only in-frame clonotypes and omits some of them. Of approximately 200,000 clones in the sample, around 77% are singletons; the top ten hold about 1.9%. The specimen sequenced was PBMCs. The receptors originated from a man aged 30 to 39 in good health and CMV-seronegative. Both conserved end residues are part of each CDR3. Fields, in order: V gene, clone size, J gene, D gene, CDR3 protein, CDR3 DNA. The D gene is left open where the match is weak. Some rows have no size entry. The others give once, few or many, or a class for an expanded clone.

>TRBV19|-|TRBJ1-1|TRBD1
CASSLNRGSNTEAFF
TGTGCCAGTAGTTTGAACAGGGGTTCGAACACTGAAGCTTTCTTT
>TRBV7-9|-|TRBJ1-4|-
CASSLEQRNEKLFF
TGTGCCAGCAGCTTAGAACAGAGAAATGAAAAACTGTTTTTT
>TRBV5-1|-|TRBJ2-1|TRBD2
CASSFGLAGGNEQFF
TGCGCCAGCAGCTTCGGGCTAGCGGGCGGAAATGAGCAGTTCTTC
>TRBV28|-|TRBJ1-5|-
CASSLRSPGGNQPQHF
TGTGCCAGCAGTTTACGCTCTCCAGGGGGCAATCAGCCCCAGCATTTT
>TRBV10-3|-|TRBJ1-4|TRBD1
CAISDSTGTGSEKLFF
TGTGCCATCAGTGACTCCACCGGGACAGGGAGCGAAAAACTGTTTTTT
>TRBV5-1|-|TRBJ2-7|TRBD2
CASSLASLAGGQSRTYEQYF
TGCGCCAGCAGCTTGGCTAGCCTAGCGGGAGGGCAGAGTCGGACCTACGAGCAGTACTTC
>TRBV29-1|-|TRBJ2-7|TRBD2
CSVEDPRSSGSAYEQYF
TGCAGCGTTGAAGATCCCCGGTCTAGCGGGTCAGCTTACGAGCAGTACTTC
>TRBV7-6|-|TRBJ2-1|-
CASSFNYNEQFF
TGTGCCAGCAGCTTCAACTACAATGAGCAGTTCTTC
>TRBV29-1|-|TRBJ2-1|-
CSVEGGMNEQFF
TGCAGCGTTGAGGGGGGTATGAATGAGCAGTTCTTC
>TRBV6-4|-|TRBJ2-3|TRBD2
CASSDSMGLAGSDTQYF
TGTGCCAGCAGTGACTCGATGGGACTAGCGGGATCAGATACGCAGTATTTT
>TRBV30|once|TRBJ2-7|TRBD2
CAWQGLAPRYEQYF
TGTGCCTGGCAAGGACTAGCGCCGCGGTACGAGCAGTACTTC
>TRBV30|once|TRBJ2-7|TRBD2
CAWSAPGGTYEQYF
TGTGCCTGGAGCGCACCGGGGGGTACCTACGAGCAGTACTTC
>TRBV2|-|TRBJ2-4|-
CASSDSAVSKNIQYF
TGTGCCAGCAGTGACAGCGCAGTCAGCAAAAACATTCAGTACTTC
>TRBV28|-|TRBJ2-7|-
CAIRTKIYEQYF
TGTGCCATAAGGACAAAGATCTACGAGCAGTACTTC
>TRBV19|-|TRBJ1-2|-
CASTDAGNNYGYTF
TGTGCCAGCACGGACGCGGGGAACAACTATGGCTACACCTTC
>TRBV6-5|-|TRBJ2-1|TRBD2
CASRRTSSNNEQFF
TGTGCCAGCAGAAGGACTAGCAGTAACAATGAGCAGTTCTTC
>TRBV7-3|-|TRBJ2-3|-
CASSMKGGRSTDTQYF
TGTGCCAGCAGCATGAAAGGGGGACGAAGCACAGATACGCAGTATTTT
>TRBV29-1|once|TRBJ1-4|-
CSVGGPGEKLFF
TGCAGCGTGGGGGGGCCAGGAGAAAAACTGTTTTTT
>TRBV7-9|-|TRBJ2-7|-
CASSSAGAYEQYF
TGTGCCAGCAGCTCCGCAGGGGCCTACGAGCAGTACTTC
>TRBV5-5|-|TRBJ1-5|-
CASSSQGGPQPQHF
TGTGCCAGCAGCTCTCAGGGTGGTCCCCAGCCCCAGCATTTT
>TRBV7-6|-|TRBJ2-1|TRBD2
CASSLLLAGANEQFF
TGTGCCAGCAGCTTATTACTAGCGGGAGCCAATGAGCAGTTCTTC
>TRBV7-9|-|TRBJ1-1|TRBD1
CASSLKGQLNTEAFF
TGTGCCAGCAGCCTAAAGGGACAGTTGAACACTGAAGCTTTCTTT
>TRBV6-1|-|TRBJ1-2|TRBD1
CASSEWTGGHGYTF
TGTGCCAGCAGCGAATGGACAGGGGGCCATGGCTACACCTTC
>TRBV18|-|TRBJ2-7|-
CASSPLGSYEQYF
TGTGCCAGCTCACCACTAGGGAGTTACGAGCAGTACTTC
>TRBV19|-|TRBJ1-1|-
CASSIDRLNTEAFF
TGTGCCAGTAGTATAGACAGGTTGAACACTGAAGCTTTCTTT
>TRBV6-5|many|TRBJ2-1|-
CASSPGGNEQFF
TGTGCCAGCAGTCCCGGCGGCAATGAGCAGTTCTTC